This T cell receptor (beta chain) was captured by sequencing in a study of shared clonotypes between healthy human individuals. The assay ran at deep level. Several immunoSEQ plates received, in even portions, the genomic DNA of each subset. Produced via immunoSEQ multiplex PCR; TCRdb's table is partial and in-frame only. The repertoire holds about 380,000 clones, around 96% seen once, with around 0.29% in the top ten. V lost 6 bases to trimming and J lost 9 bases, with 12 bases between them. The CDR3 loop spans 12 amino acids. The germline V gene encodes CDR1 MDHEN and CDR2 SYDVKM. The clonotype comes from a man aged 25-40 years in good health. The sample was memory CD8+ T cells sorted from blood. Subset defined: CD45RO+ cells pooled with CCR7-negative TemRA cells. The V gene is TRBV28, the J gene TRBJ1-5, with D perhaps matching TRBD1 (5 bases). The CDR3 here is CASRGPQGPQHF. For the CDR3, the DNA is TGTGCCAGCAGGGGCCCTCAGGGGCCCCAGCATTTT.